Sequencing of this T cell receptor (beta chain) was carried out in a study of CD8+ T cells in alopecia areata. Study overall: Treatment of the treated patients consisted of oral tofacitinib, 5 to 10 mg twice daily. Tofacitinib therapy took 6 to 18 months; 6 months off drug came after.

Treatment reported: oral pan-JAK inhibitor, 5-10 mg twice daily. Broader study findings: Under tofacitinib, fewer expanded CD8+ clones appeared among the top 100 scalp clones.

With 1 base removed from V and 8 bases from J, the gap between germline ends came to 8 bases. This CDR3 is built from 11 residues. Germline values: CDR1 SQVTM, CDR2 ANQGSEA. Following RNA extraction, reverse transcription yielded cDNA that acted as the sequencing template. Assay used: immunoSEQ multiplex PCR; TCRdb lists only in-frame clones, some missing. Of about 190,000 clones listed, roughly 60% were seen once; the top ten hold under 1.2%. A note on this clone: Its antigen is as yet unknown. Other DNA sequences in the sample encode the same CDR3.

This sample comprised CD4+ T cells sorted from blood, obtained at week 24, from a patient treated with tofacitinib. The TCR sequence derives from a human donor with alopecia areata. J is TRBJ1-2 and V is TRBV29-1, with D possibly being TRBD1 (5 bases). CDR3 amino acids: CSVEGGEGYTF. The CDR3 DNA sequence: TGCAGCGTTGAAGGAGGGGAAGGCTACACCTTC.